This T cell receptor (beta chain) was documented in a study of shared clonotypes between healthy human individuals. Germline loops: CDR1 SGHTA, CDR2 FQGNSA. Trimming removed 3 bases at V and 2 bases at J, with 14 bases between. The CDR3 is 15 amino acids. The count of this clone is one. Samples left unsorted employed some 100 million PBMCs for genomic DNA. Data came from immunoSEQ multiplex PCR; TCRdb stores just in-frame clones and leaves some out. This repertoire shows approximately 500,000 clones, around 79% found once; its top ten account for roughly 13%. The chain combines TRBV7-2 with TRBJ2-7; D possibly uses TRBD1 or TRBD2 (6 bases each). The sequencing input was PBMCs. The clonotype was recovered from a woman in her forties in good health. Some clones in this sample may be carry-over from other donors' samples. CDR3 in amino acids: CASSFLGGSPYEQYF. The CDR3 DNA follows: TGTGCCAGCAGCTTCCTAGGGGGGAGCCCCTACGAGCAGTACTTC.